This T cell receptor (beta chain) was captured by sequencing in a study of siplizumab effects on memory and regulatory T cells (dated by TCRdb to about 2019). At the level of the whole study: The effect of the anti-CD2 antibody siplizumab on alloreactive T-cell subsets was examined in allogeneic mixed lymphocyte reactions constructed from human PBMCs.

Trimming at the junction amounts to 0 bases on V and 6 bases on J, and the germline ends lie 8 bases apart. Including cysteine and phenylalanine, the CDR3 has 14 amino acids. The DNA shown is the 42-base CDR3, in frame from base 1. Sequences SGHTA (CDR1) and FQGNSA (CDR2) are obtained from the germline V gene. Receptor amplification or capture employed the immunoSEQ multiplex PCR assay. About 9.1 x 10^4 TCR templates per sample were assayed on the deep sequencing platform. Genomic DNA extracted from sorted T cells was used for TCRbeta CDR3 sequencing. In the source study's methods: The R programming language was used for the clonal analysis of the TCRbeta CDR3 data. Comparing unstimulated samples against CFSE-low samples taken after the reaction was how alloreactive CD4+ and CD8+ clones were defined. Regulatory or non-regulatory origin of alloreactive CD4+ clones was assigned by matching sequences to the sorted unstimulated Treg and non-Treg repertoires. TCRdb provides this immuneACCESS table in a form limited to in-frame rearrangements. Some clones are lacking; in checked studies, under half of them reflect an unresolved V gene, and why the rest are absent is not known. V and J calls and clone size are given by that table; D and trimming were obtained from the DNA. Within this sample are some 97,000 clones, with around 92% of them counted one time only. Under 3% of the sample belongs to the ten largest clones.

With respect to this clone: Which antigen it targets is not known. The sample holds no much larger clone one base away, and base qualities are not on file.

The investigation overall reported the following: Whether proliferating Tregs from siplizumab cultures actually had suppressive function was not functionally confirmed. Roughly 75-97% of proliferating CD4+ or CD8+ clones could not be assigned a naive or memory phenotype. The cumulative frequency of alloreactive sequences that could be traced back to unstimulated CD4+ memory T cells was significantly reduced by siplizumab. Because sequences below about 10^-5 frequency were poorly captured, only a minor fraction of alloreactive clones could be mapped to unstimulated subsets. In reactions with siplizumab, an average of roughly 69% of mappable alloreactive CD4+ clones were Treg-derived, compared with around 28% in control reactions. Greater diversity appeared to be present in unstimulated naive T cells than in memory T cells, and a substantial contribution to the alloresponse seemed to be made by naive cells.

Sorted unstimulated T cells and proliferating T cells recovered from mixed lymphocyte reactions were subjected to TCRbeta CDR3 sequencing. Fresh whole blood from 9 to 10 HLA-typed healthy donors served as the source for isolating PBMCs. Sequenced material: CD4+ T cells sorted from blood. The V and J segments used are TRBV7-2 and TRBJ2-2, and the D gene may be TRBD2, 6 bases matching. This sequence was found in a human donor in good health. Some clones in this sample may be carry-over from other donors' samples. For the CDR3, the sequence is CASSLAVAAGELFF. The nucleotide sequence reads TGTGCCAGCAGCTTAGCGGTAGCGGCCGGGGAGCTGTTTTTT.